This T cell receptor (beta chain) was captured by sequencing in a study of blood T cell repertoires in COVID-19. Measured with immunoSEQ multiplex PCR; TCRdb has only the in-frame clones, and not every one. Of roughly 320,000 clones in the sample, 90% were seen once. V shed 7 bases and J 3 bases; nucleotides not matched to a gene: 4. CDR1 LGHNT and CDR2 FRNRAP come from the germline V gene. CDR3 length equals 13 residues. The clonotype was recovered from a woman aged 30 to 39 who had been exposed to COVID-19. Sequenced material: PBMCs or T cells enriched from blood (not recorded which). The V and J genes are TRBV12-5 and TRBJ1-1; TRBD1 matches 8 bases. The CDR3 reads CASAKQGDTEAFF. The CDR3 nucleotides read TGTGCTAGTGCTAAACAGGGGGACACTGAAGCTTTCTTT.